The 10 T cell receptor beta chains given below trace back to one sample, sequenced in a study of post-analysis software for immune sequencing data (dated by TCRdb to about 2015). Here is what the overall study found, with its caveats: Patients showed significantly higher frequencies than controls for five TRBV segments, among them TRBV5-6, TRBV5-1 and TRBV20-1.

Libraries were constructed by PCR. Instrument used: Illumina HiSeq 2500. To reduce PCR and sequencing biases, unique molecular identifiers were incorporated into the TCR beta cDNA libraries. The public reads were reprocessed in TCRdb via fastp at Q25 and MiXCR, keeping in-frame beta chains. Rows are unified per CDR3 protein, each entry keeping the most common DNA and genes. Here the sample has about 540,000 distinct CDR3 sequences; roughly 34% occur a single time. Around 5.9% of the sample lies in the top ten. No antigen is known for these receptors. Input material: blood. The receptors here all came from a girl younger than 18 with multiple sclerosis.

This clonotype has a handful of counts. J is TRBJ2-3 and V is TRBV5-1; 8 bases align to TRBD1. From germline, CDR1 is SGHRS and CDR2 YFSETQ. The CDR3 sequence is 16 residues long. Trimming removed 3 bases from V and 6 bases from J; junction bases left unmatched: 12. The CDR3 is CASSYGQGMLMDTQYF. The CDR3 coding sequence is TGCGCCAGCAGCTACGGACAGGGAATGCTCATGGATACGCAGTATTTT. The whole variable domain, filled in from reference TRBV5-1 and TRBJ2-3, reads KAGVTQTPRYLIKTRGQQVTLSCSPISGHRSVSWYQQTPGQGLQFLFEYFSETQRNKGNFPGRFSGRQFSNSRSEMNVSTLELGDSALYLCASSYGQGMLMDTQYFGPGTRLTVL.

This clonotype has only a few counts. Here the CDR3 reads CAISPGTGVDNYGYTF. DNA for the CDR3: TGTGCCATCAGTCCCGGGACAGGGGTGGATAACTATGGCTACACCTTC. J is TRBJ1-2 and V is TRBV10-3; TRBD1 agrees at 10 bases. The germline V gene encodes CDR1 ENHRY and CDR2 SYGVKD. V shed 5 bases and J 1 base; nucleotides not matched to a gene: 7. CDR3 length equals 16 residues.

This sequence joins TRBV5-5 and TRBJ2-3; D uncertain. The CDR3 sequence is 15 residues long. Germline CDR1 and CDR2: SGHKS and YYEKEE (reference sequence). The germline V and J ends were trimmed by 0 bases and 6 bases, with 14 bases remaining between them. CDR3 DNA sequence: TGTGCCAGCAGCTTGGCCCCCACGCCCGGCGATACGCAGTATTTT. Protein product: CASSLAPTPGDTQYF.

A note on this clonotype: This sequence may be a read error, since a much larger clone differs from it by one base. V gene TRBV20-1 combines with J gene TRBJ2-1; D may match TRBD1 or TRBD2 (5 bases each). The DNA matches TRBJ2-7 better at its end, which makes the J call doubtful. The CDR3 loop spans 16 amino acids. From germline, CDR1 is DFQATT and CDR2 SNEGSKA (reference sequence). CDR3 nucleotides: TGCAGTGCTAATCCGGGACGCCGAACTTCCTACAATGAGCAGTACTTC. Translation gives CSANPGRRTSYNEQYF.

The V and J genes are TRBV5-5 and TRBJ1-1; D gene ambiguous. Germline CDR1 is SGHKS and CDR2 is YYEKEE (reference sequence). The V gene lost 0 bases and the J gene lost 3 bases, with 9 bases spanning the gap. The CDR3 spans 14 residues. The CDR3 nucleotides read TGTGCCAGCAGCTTGGGGGGTTACGACACTGAAGCTTTCTTT. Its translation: CASSLGGYDTEAFF.

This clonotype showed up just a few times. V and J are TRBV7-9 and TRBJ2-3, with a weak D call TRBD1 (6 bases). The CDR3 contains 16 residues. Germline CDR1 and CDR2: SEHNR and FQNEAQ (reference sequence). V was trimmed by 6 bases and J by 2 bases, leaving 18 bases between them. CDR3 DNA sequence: TGTGCCAGCAGGTCTATCCGGGACACCCACACAGATACGCAGTATTTT. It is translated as CASRSIRDTHTDTQYF.

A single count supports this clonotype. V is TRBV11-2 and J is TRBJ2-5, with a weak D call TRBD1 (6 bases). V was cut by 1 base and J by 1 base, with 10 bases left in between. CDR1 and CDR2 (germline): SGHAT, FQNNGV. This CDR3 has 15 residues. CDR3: CASSLVTGGQETQYF. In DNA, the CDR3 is TGTGCCAGCAGCTTAGTGACAGGCGGCCAAGAGACCCAGTACTTC.

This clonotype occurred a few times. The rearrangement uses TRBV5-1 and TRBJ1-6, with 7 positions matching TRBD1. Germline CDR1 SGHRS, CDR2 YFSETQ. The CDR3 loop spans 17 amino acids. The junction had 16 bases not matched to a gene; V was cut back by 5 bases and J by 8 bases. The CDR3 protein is CASRSNPGGNLDSPLHF. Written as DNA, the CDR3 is TGCGCCAGCAGGTCTAATCCAGGGGGGAATCTTGATTCACCCCTCCACTTT.

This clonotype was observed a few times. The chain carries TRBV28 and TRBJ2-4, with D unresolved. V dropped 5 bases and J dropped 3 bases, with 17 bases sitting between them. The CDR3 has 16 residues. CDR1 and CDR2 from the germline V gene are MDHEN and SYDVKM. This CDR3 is CASSGPAGRVKNIQYF. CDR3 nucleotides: TGTGCCAGCAGTGGACCGGCTGGGCGAGTCAAAAACATTCAGTACTTC.

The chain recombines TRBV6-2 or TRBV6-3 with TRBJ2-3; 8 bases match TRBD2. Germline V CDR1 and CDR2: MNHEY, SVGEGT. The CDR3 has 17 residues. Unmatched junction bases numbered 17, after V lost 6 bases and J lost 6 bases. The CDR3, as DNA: TGTGCCAGCAGCCCTCGGGTTGCGGGGGGTTCCTCGGATACGCAGTATTTT. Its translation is CASSPRVAGGSSDTQYF.